The T cell receptor beta chain under discussion was sequenced for a study of cytomegalovirus exposure and HLA in healthy donors (dated by TCRdb to the late 2010s). For context, the study as a whole: In an earlier analysis of around 540 of the donors, 250 to 350 Gb of sequence data and 120 million or so unique TCR beta sequences from 180 million or so T cells were reported. Roughly 300 gigabases of sequencing data and around 80 million unique TCR sequences made up an early release that covered approximately 650 HLA-typed donors. Among the roughly 400 genotyped donors, 81% belonged to the genetic ancestry cluster associated with self-reported Caucasian donors. The aim of the study was to test whether cataloging public T cell receptors could identify signatures of past pathogen exposure. The T cell repertoires of 666 subjects were profiled by immunosequencing and related to cytomegalovirus serostatus. A separate validation cohort of 100 to 150 different subjects was used in addition to the approximately 700-subject first cohort. To predict cytomegalovirus infection status, the study brought together high-throughput TCR immunosequencing, statistical association of individual TCRs with disease status, and machine learning. A later analysis re-examined previously published TCR beta repertoires from just over 650 donors and added high-resolution HLA genotyping to investigate patterns of TCR occurrence. Rather than drawing on any new phenotypic data, the later analysis identified candidate immune exposures from TCR beta sequences and the way those sequences occurred across donors. An earlier analysis of roughly 600 of the donors used high-throughput TCR beta sequencing to judge whether each TCR beta V gene segment behaved as functional or pseudogenic. Alongside the repertoire data, information on donor age, sex, ethnicity and CMV serostatus was compiled. In a later genetic analysis, genome-wide SNP genotypes for about three fifths of the roughly 670 donors were used, and that subset was treated as a discovery cohort. All discovery cohort repertoires had been generated on a single sequencing platform. Both class I and class II loci were covered by HLA typing, at four-digit resolution. Typing coverage varied by locus: roughly 629-640 donors for A, B, C, DRB1 and DQB1; approximately 500 for DQA1; more than 600 for DPA1; some 470 for DPB1. Five DR-DQ haplotypes were treated as single units for association and clustering because of strong linkage in the cohort. On average, over 200,000 unique TCR beta nucleotide sequences were sequenced per donor among roughly 430 genotyped donors of the cohort, with 15% to 20% of those sequences being non-productive. Overall study outcomes, separate from this receptor: In a later analysis, HLA-associated TCR beta chains were found to be more clonally expanded and to have lower generation probabilities than equally common non-associated chains. A later analysis associated about 17,000 TCR beta sequences with specific HLA alleles at a false discovery rate of 0.05. Assigning TCR associations to individual alleles was difficult when HLA alleles, especially DR and DQ, strongly co-occurred. Immune exposure information for the cohort was limited to CMV serostatus. In a later genetic analysis, fewer N-insertions in productive TCRs were reported among donors in an Asian-associated ancestry cluster than the roughly 700-donor mean. Only TCR beta chains were sequenced in this cohort, and the absence of alpha or paired-chain data limited detectable features. A further reported finding was that TCR beta sequences accurately predicted the HLA-A and HLA-B alleles for most subjects in the first cohort. In a later genetic analysis, a missense DCLRE1C variant was associated with V-gene and J-gene trimming of TCR beta chains, and the association was replicated in an independent cohort. Several of the top co-occurrence clusters appeared to be linked to parvovirus B19, influenza, CMV and Epstein-Barr virus, according to a later analysis. Most CMV-associated TCR beta chains appeared to be HLA-restricted in a later analysis, and the HLA associations seemed to be driven largely by CMV exposure. The presence/absence analyses assumed that sequencing depth was roughly uniform across donors, and that assumption may not be true. Some IMGT-functional V segments, including TRBV6-2 and TRBV6-3, could not be told apart with the 87-base-pair reads, so those segments were excluded. Linkage disequilibrium might explain the correlated functional status among segregating V segments, but an unknown experimental factor could not be excluded. Over 15 rarely observed V segments, including chromosome 9 orphons, were excluded from the earlier analysis of several hundred of the donors because counts were too low. While some public TCRs were present in many individuals, most TCR sequences turned up only very rarely across donors. A later analysis found that TCR association rates varied across HLA loci, with DRB1 alleles showing the most associated TCRs and HLA-C alleles the fewest. In an earlier analysis of roughly 500 of the donors, most TCR beta V segments appeared in productive rearrangements about 87% or about 30% of the time, broadly matching IMGT annotations. The authors suggested that the approach could potentially be extended to other disease states and immunological phenotypes. Because HLA typing was unavailable for some donors at each locus, only the typed subset was used in association tests. Cytomegalovirus status was reported to be diagnosed by the classifier with high specificity and sensitivity in both the original and validation cohorts. A group of highly shared sequence variants was considered likely to be a technical artifact of the sequencing pipeline. In the study, 164 TCR beta chains were listed as associated with cytomegalovirus. A few of the identified cytomegalovirus-associated TCR beta chains were confirmed in vitro to be specific for cytomegalovirus antigens.

As regards this clone: Its recognized antigen is unknown. Per-nucleotide qualities are absent, and no much larger clonotype sits a single base away.

Library preparation was by the immunoSEQ multiplex PCR assay. The multiplex PCR relied on a mix of 60 forward primers for TCR Vbeta segments and 13 reverse primers for TCR Jbeta segments. The CDR3 region of rearranged TCR beta genes was amplified from genomic DNA by a multiplex PCR assay. The Illumina HiSeq System was used to sequence the amplified TCR beta libraries as 87-base-pair reads. The authors' analysis ran thus. A later analysis tallied roughly 76 million unique TCR beta chains across the 550 to 850 repertoires, and about 10 million of those chains were shared by two or more donors. Raw reads were error-corrected and collapsed into unique sequences with a nearest-neighbor algorithm that merged closely related sequences to remove PCR and sequencing errors. To assign V, D and J gene segments, CDR3 sequences were aligned to IMGT reference sequences. Each retained sequence needed at least a six-nucleotide match to both a V gene segment and a J gene segment. Rearrangements were called productive when the CDR3 lacked stop codons and stayed in frame with V and J; all others were non-productive. Following IMGT convention, CDR3 was defined as the stretch from the second conserved V-encoded cysteine up to the conserved J-encoded phenylalanine. The earlier analysis of about 610 of the donors excluded sequences that lacked an unambiguous match to a single V gene segment. An earlier analysis of fewer than 750 of the donors classified V segments as functional when productive rearrangements were above 56.7% and as segregating when the standard deviation between donors was above 5%. A statistical classification framework was developed to diagnose cytomegalovirus status using the catalog of TCR beta chain sequences. In a later analysis, TCR nucleotide sequences were compared against IMGT/GENE-DB human TR gene sequences so that V and J genes could be assigned. The TCRdist pipeline was used in a later analysis to assign CDR3 sequences and most-parsimonious VDJ recombination scenarios. In a later analysis, every TCR beta chain was defined by the combination of its CDR3 amino acid sequence and its V-gene family, and reads without a unique V-gene family were dropped. A later analysis removed 592 highly shared, low-generation-probability nucleotide sequences to deal with suspected cross-contamination and a sequencing artifact. A later analysis calculated a clonal expansion index for each public chain from normalized within-repertoire ranks of inferred template counts. A later analysis computed generation probabilities with a VDJ recombination model fitted to out-of-frame rearrangements, and checked the results against IGoR. In a later analysis, TCR-TCR, TCR-HLA and TCR-CMV co-occurrence was scored with hypergeometric tests, and a repertoire-size bias correction was applied to TCR pairs. To estimate false discovery rates, a later analysis permuted the HLA or CMV assignments 20 times. In a later analysis, co-occurring TCRs were grouped with DBSCAN, and TCRdist sequence similarity was added when clustering was performed within HLA-allele-positive subsets. Co-occurrence clustering excluded repertoires with fewer than 30,000 or more than 120,000 public chains, plus five with anomalous nucleotide sharing. TCRdb retrieved this table from immuneACCESS and kept in-frame rearrangements only. Not all clones are present; in checked studies, unresolved V genes account for under half, and no reason is known for the remainder. V and J calls plus clone size are reproduced from that table; the DNA served to infer D and trimming. The sample table shows approximately 100,000 clones, and about four fifths are seen once. About 2% of the sample rests with the top ten.

Counted from cysteine to phenylalanine, this CDR3 has 14 amino acids. Of the read, only the CDR3 DNA is kept; its 42 bases are in frame from base 1. For CDR1 and CDR2, the germline V gene lists SGHRS and YFSETQ. The cohort was made up of roughly 670 healthy bone marrow donors. At the time of sampling, every cohort member was nominally healthy, though immune exposures that went unrecorded were likely present. The donor tested CMV seronegative, placing the donor among the 350 to 400 seronegative members of the cohort. Every donor gave a peripheral blood sample, and the peripheral blood mononuclear cells from that sample were used for TCR beta sequencing. Genomic DNA extraction from the blood cell samples was performed with the Qiagen DNeasy Blood Extraction Kit.

This TCR derives from a woman in her twenties or thirties in good health and CMV-seronegative. The V gene is TRBV5-1 and the J gene is TRBJ2-5, and the D gene may be TRBD1, 5 bases matching. The J call is in doubt because the DNA end fits TRBJ2-7 better. The specimen was PBMCs. The CDR3 region reads CASSLDRYSYEQYF. The base sequence is TGCGCCAGCAGCTTGGACAGGTACTCCTACGAGCAGTACTTC.